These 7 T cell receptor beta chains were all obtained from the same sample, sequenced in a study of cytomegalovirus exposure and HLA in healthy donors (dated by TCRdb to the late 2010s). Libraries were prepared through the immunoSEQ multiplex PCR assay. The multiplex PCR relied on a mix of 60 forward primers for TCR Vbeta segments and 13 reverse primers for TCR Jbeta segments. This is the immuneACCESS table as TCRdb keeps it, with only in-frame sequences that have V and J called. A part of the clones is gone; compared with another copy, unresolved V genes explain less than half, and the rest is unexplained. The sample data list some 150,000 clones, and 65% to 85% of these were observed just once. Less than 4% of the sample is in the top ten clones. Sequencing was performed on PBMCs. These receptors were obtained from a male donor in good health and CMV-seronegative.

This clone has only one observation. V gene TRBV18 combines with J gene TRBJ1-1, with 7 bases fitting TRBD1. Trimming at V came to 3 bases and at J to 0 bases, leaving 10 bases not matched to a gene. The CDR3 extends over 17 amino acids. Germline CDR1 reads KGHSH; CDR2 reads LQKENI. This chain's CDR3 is CASSPISWDSMNTEAFF. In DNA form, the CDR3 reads TGTGCCAGCTCACCGATAAGTTGGGACAGTATGAACACTGAAGCTTTCTTT. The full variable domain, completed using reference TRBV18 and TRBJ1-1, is NAGVMQNPRHLVRRRGQEARLRCSPMKGHSHVYWYRQLPEEGLKFMVYLQKENIIDESGMPKERFSAEFPKEGPSILRIQQVVRGDSAAYFCASSPISWDSMNTEAFFGQGTRLTVV.

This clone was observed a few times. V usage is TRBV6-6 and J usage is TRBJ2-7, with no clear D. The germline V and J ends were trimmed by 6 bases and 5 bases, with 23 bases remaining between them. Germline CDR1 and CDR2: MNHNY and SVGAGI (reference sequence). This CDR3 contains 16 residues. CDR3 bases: TGTGCCAGCAGCCCCCACTCTCTCTTCCAGGATCACGAGCAGTACTTC. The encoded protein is CASSPHSLFQDHEQYF.

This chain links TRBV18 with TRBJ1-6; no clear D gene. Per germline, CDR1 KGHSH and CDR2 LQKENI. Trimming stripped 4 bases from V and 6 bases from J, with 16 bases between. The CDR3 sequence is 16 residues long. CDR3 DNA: TGTGCCAGCTCACAATCACCTTCAACGGGTAATTCACCCCTCCACTTT. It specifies CASSQSPSTGNSPLHF.

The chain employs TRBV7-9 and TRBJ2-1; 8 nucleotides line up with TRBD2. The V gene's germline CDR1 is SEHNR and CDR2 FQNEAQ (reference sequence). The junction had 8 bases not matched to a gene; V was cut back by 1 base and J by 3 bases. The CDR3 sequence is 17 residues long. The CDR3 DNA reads TGTGCCAGCAGCTTAGGCGGAGCGGGAGTTGGCTACAATGAGCAGTTCTTC. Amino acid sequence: CASSLGGAGVGYNEQFF. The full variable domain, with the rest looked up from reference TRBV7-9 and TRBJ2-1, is DTGVSQNPRHKITKRGQNVTFRCDPISEHNRLYWYRQTLGQGPEFLTYFQNEAQLEKSRLLSDRFSAERPKGSFSTLEIQRTEQGDSAMYLCASSLGGAGVGYNEQFFGPGTRLTVL.

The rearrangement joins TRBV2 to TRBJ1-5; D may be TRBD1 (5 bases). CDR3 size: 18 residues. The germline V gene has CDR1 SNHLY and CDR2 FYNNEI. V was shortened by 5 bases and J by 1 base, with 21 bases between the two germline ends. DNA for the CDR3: TGTGCCAGCAGTACTTCTTCCAGGGTGTCTGAAAGCAATCAGCCCCAGCATTTT. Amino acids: CASSTSSRVSESNQPQHF.

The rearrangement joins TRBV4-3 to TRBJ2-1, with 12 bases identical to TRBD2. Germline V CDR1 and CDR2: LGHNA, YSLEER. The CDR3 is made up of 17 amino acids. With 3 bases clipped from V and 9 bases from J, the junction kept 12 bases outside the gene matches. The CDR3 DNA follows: TGCGCCAGCAGCCACCTTCACTCTAGCGGGAGGGCCACTGAGCAGTTCTTC. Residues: CASSHLHSSGRATEQFF.

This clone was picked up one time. DNA for the CDR3: TGTGCCAGCAGTTACGGAGGGGGCTCCTATTCACCCCTCCACTTT. Its translation is CASSYGGGSYSPLHF. The chain recombines TRBV6-6 with TRBJ1-6; the match to TRBD1 covers 7 bases. The CDR3 has 15 residues. CDR1 is MNHNY, CDR2 SVGAGI, per germline (reference sequence). V lost 2 bases and J lost 8; bases outside the gene matches: 6.